One sample yielded the 28 T cell receptor beta chains listed below, sequenced in a study of T-cell reconstitution after alpha-beta-depleted transplantation in children. Researchers prepared the TCRbeta library using unique molecular identifiers, the study reports. MiXCR, run by TCRdb on the PCR reads, gives a single entry per CDR3 protein. The data hold 300,000 or so distinct CDR3 sequences, with approximately 23% observed a single time. The material was PBMCs, mostly from graft donor cells, obtained 180 days after TCRalphabeta/CD19-depleted stem cell transplant. The receptor set was obtained from a male patient younger than 18 who had a stem cell transplant for acute lymphoblastic leukemia, so the T cells may come from the graft donor.

A few counts support this clonotype. The V call is TRBV3-1, the J call TRBJ2-4; tentatively, D is TRBD1 or TRBD2 (5 bases each). The CDR3 extends over 16 amino acids. CDR1 and CDR2 (germline): LGHDT, YNNKEL (reference sequence). The V gene lost 4 bases and the J gene lost 1 base, with 14 bases spanning the gap. CDR3 DNA sequence: TGTGCCAGCAGCCCGGGACGGACTTGGGCCAAAAACATTCAGTACTTC. Translation gives CASSPGRTWAKNIQYF.

This chain uses TRBV10-3 with TRBJ2-7; D perhaps matches TRBD1 (5 bases). Looked up from germline, CDR1 is ENHRY and CDR2 is SYGVKD. Trimming stripped 3 bases from V and 3 bases from J, with 18 bases between. This CDR3 contains 16 residues. CDR3 sequence (DNA): TGTGCCATCAGTGACGAGGACCAGGGCCTAGGCTACGAGCAGTACTTC. It yields the protein CAISDEDQGLGYEQYF.

This clonotype was seen only once. The rearrangement uses TRBV19 and TRBJ2-1, with D possibly TRBD1 on 6 matching bases. The CDR3 contains 16 residues. Germline values: CDR1 LNHDA, CDR2 SQIVND (reference sequence). The V end was cut by 4 bases, the J end by 7 bases, with 20 bases between. This chain's CDR3 is CASSRPRGPRGNEQFF. The CDR3 coding sequence is TGTGCCAGTAGTAGGCCCAGGGGACCCCGTGGGAATGAGCAGTTCTTC. Filled out from reference TRBV19 and TRBJ2-1, the complete variable domain reads DGGITQSPKYLFRKEGQNVTLSCEQNLNHDAMYWYRQDPGQGLRLIYYSQIVNDFQKGDIAEGYSVSREKKESFPLTVTSAQKNPTAFYLCASSRPRGPRGNEQFFGPGTRLTVL.

The chain is built from TRBV6-5 and TRBJ1-2; 7 positions match TRBD1. Unmatched junction bases numbered 7, after V lost 2 bases and J lost 4 bases. CDR3 length equals 15 residues. The germline CDR1 and CDR2 sequences are MNHEY and SVGAGI. For the CDR3, the DNA is TGTGCCAGCAGTTACCAAGCCGGGACAGCCTATGGCTACACCTTC. It translates to CASSYQAGTAYGYTF.

V is TRBV5-1 and J is TRBJ1-5; 7 nucleotides line up with TRBD1. The CDR3 spans 15 residues. V lost 7 bases to trimming and J lost 1 base; unmatched junction nucleotides: 8. Germline V gene lookup returns CDR1 SGHRS and CDR2 YFSETQ. CDR3 amino acids: CASPDRVGSNQPQHF. The CDR3, as DNA: TGCGCCAGCCCCGACAGGGTTGGGAGCAATCAGCCCCAGCATTTT.

The V gene is TRBV5-1, the J gene TRBJ2-5; tentative D call: TRBD1 (6 bases). The CDR3 runs 14 residues. CDR1 and CDR2 (germline): SGHRS, YFSETQ. The V end lost 3 bases, the J end lost 7 bases, and 16 bases lay between the germline ends. In DNA form, the CDR3 reads TGCGCCAGCAGCTCACAGGGTGGGGAACGGACCCAGTACTTC. Translated: CASSSQGGERTQYF.

This sequence joins TRBV5-1 and TRBJ2-7; 8 positions match TRBD1. CDR1 SGHRS and CDR2 YFSETQ come from the germline V gene. The V and J ends lost 1 base and 5 bases, in that order; junction bases with no gene match: 5. CDR3 size: 14 residues. CDR3 residues: CASSLQGAQNEQYF. CDR3 DNA sequence: TGCGCCAGCAGCTTGCAGGGGGCGCAGAACGAGCAGTACTTC.

V gene TRBV12-3 or TRBV12-4 combines with J gene TRBJ1-4; D ambiguous. The CDR3 has 12 amino acids. Trimming shortened V by 6 bases and J by 7 bases, and 9 bases separated the two germline ends. This CDR3 is CASRWEGEKLFF. The CDR3 DNA follows: TGTGCCAGCAGATGGGAGGGTGAAAAACTGTTTTTT.

V and J are TRBV18 and TRBJ1-1; 7 nucleotides line up with TRBD1. Germline CDR1 KGHSH, CDR2 LQKENI. J was trimmed by 5 bases and V by 3 bases; bases with no gene match: 6. The CDR3 covers 14 residues. CDR3 protein: CASSPGGGWTEAFF. The CDR3 coding sequence is TGTGCCAGCTCACCGGGAGGGGGCTGGACTGAAGCTTTCTTT.

The chain couples TRBV6-1 to TRBJ2-3; 8 nucleotides match TRBD1. From germline, CDR1 is MNHNS and CDR2 SASEGT. The CDR3 contains 15 residues. Trimming cost V 7 bases and J 0 bases; bases outside gene matches: 6. This CDR3 reads CASNTRGLSTDTQYF. The CDR3 region has the DNA TGTGCCAGCAATACCAGGGGGCTAAGCACAGATACGCAGTATTTT.

The V and J genes are TRBV6-5 and TRBJ2-2; TRBD1 matches at 10 bases. Germline V lookup: CDR1 MNHEY, CDR2 SVGAGI. The length of the CDR3 is 16 residues. Unmatched junction bases numbered 5, after V lost 4 bases and J lost 3 bases. CDR3 region: CASSSLTGGYTGELFF. The CDR3 DNA reads TGTGCCAGCAGTTCCTTGACAGGGGGCTACACCGGGGAGCTGTTTTTT.

This sequence joins TRBV12-3 or TRBV12-4 and TRBJ2-1; 7 nucleotides match TRBD2. The CDR3 extends over 15 amino acids. V shed 2 bases, J shed 5 bases, and the junction held 6 bases outside the gene matches. This chain's CDR3 is CASSLIASGNNEQFF. CDR3 sequence (DNA): TGTGCCAGCAGTTTAATTGCTAGCGGAAACAATGAGCAGTTCTTC.

The genes are TRBV27 and TRBJ2-7, with 9 positions matching TRBD1. V lost 4 bases and J lost 4; bases outside the gene matches: 5. This CDR3 spans 14 amino acids. CDR1 MNHEY and CDR2 SMNVEV come from the germline V gene (reference sequence). The CDR3 bases are TGTGCCAGCAGTTGGGGGACAGGGTTTTACGAGCAGTACTTC. Protein sequence: CASSWGTGFYEQYF.

This clonotype appeared many times. The chain has TRBV12-3 or TRBV12-4 and TRBJ2-3; tentatively, D is TRBD2 (5 bases). The length of the CDR3 is 14 residues. Trimming took 6 bases from V and 0 from J, leaving 10 bases between them. Written as DNA, the CDR3 is TGTGCCAGCAGGGCGGGTGCGAGCACAGATACGCAGTATTTT. Protein sequence: CASRAGASTDTQYF.

This clonotype was counted between two and nine times. The rearrangement joins TRBV11-2 to TRBJ2-4; D gene unclear. Per germline, CDR1 SGHAT and CDR2 FQNNGV. Trimming shortened V by 4 bases and J by 0 bases, and 4 bases separated the two germline ends. There are 13 residues in the CDR3. This CDR3 reads CASSSLAKNIQYF. For the CDR3, the DNA is TGTGCCAGCAGCTCTTTAGCCAAAAACATTCAGTACTTC.

The chain employs TRBV7-8 and TRBJ1-4, with D uncertain. This CDR3 has 15 amino acids. The germline gives CDR1 SGHVS, CDR2 FQNEAQ. V lost 5 bases and J 0 bases, leaving 10 bases between the germline ends. This CDR3 reads CASSRRSSTNEKLFF. CDR3 coding DNA: TGTGCCAGCAGCCGACGAAGTTCAACTAATGAAAAACTGTTTTTT. Drawing the rest from reference TRBV7-8 and TRBJ1-4, the complete variable domain is GAGVSQSPRYKVAKRGQDVALRCDPISGHVSLFWYQQALGQGPEFLTYFQNEAQLDKSGLPSDRFFAERPEGSVSTLKIQRTQQEDSAVYLCASSRRSSTNEKLFFGSGTQLSVL.

This clonotype was seen many times. V gene TRBV10-3 combines with J gene TRBJ2-1; possibly TRBD1 for D (5 bases). The CDR3 contains 18 residues. The V gene's germline CDR1 is ENHRY and CDR2 SYGVKD. Trimming removed 2 bases at V and 8 bases at J, with 25 bases between. CDR3 sequence reads: CAISEPDSYLYRPHEQFF. The DNA of the CDR3 is TGTGCCATCAGTGAGCCAGACAGTTATCTATATAGGCCCCATGAGCAGTTCTTC.

This chain links TRBV7-8 with TRBJ1-5; D is ambiguous. V lost 0 bases and J lost 4, with 7 bases in between. The CDR3 consists of 14 residues. Germline assignment: CDR1 SGHVS and CDR2 FQNEAQ. The CDR3 coding sequence is TGTGCCAGCAGCTTAGCCTACAGTAATCAGCCCCAGCATTTT. Protein: CASSLAYSNQPQHF.

The gene calls are TRBV29-1 and TRBJ2-7; tentative D call: TRBD1 (6 bases). Germline loops: CDR1 SQVTM, CDR2 ANQGSEA. This CDR3 has 14 amino acids. Trimming removed 4 bases at V and 3 bases at J, with 16 bases between. The CDR3 DNA reads as TGCAGCGTTGCCGGGGCCCAGGGGATCTACGAGCAGTACTTC. This codes for CSVAGAQGIYEQYF.

This chain uses TRBV12-3 or TRBV12-4 with TRBJ1-1; 8 nucleotides align to TRBD1. This CDR3 has 17 residues. V dropped 3 bases and J dropped 0; count of bases not matched to a gene: 9. The CDR3 loop is CASSLTPDRVLNTEAFF. CDR3 nucleotide sequence: TGTGCCAGCAGTTTGACCCCGGACAGGGTTCTGAACACTGAAGCTTTCTTT.

Notes on this clonotype: At one boundary the junction diverges from the germline segment, which might be a read error. The chain uses TRBV13 and TRBJ1-5; D perhaps matches TRBD1 (6 bases). CDR1 is PRHDT, CDR2 FYEKMQ, per germline (reference sequence). This CDR3 has 18 residues. The CDR3 loop is CACSHRALAPYSNQPQHF. DNA of the CDR3: TGTGCCTGCAGCCACAGGGCCTTGGCTCCCTATAGCAATCAGCCCCAGCATTTT.

This clonotype was detected a few times. The rearrangement links TRBV6-1 to TRBJ1-1; 9 nucleotides agree with TRBD1. CDR1 is MNHNS, CDR2 SASEGT, per germline. With 6 bases clipped from V and 3 bases from J, the junction kept 2 bases outside the gene matches. This CDR3 region has 13 residues. This CDR3 reads CASRRQGDTEAFF. In DNA, the CDR3 is TGTGCCAGCAGGAGACAGGGGGACACTGAAGCTTTCTTT.

The rearrangement uses TRBV6-2 or TRBV6-3 and TRBJ2-1; tentative D call: TRBD1 (6 bases). V was pared by 2 bases and J by 2 bases, with 13 bases between. Germline lookup yields CDR1 MNHEY and CDR2 SVGEGT. This CDR3 comprises 16 residues. CDR3 nucleotides: TGTGCCAGCAGTTACCCCACAGGGTTCCCCTACAATGAGCAGTTCTTC. Translation gives CASSYPTGFPYNEQFF.

The chain uses TRBV21-1 and TRBJ2-7; the DNA was not used to check the table's D call, TRBD2. TRBV21-1 is termed a pseudogene. The CDR3 totals 16 residues. In DNA, the CDR3 is TGTGCCAGCCGAGTAAGTCTCGGGAGGCGCCCCTACGAGCAGTACTTC. Translated, it gives CASRVSLGRRPYEQYF.

The table lists this clonotype with a few counts. The chain combines TRBV5-1 with TRBJ1-1, with 7 bases fitting TRBD1. Trimming removed 0 bases from V and 5 bases from J; junction bases left unmatched: 7. The germline gives CDR1 SGHRS, CDR2 YFSETQ. This CDR3 is 15 amino acids long. CDR3: CASSLVEGGRTEAFF. The CDR3 nucleotides read TGCGCCAGCAGCTTGGTGGAAGGGGGCAGAACTGAAGCTTTCTTT.

V is TRBV20-1 and J is TRBJ1-5, with 8 bases lining up with TRBD1. V lost 3 bases and J lost 0; bases outside the gene matches: 4. The V gene's germline CDR1 is DFQATT and CDR2 SNEGSKA (reference sequence). The CDR3 contains 15 residues. CDR3 residues: CSASWTGLSNQPQHF. The CDR3 DNA follows: TGCAGTGCTAGCTGGACAGGGCTTAGCAATCAGCCCCAGCATTTT.

This clonotype was observed a handful of times. The V and J genes are TRBV20-1 and TRBJ2-3; 8 bases are a match to TRBD1. The germline V gene encodes CDR1 DFQATT and CDR2 SNEGSKA (reference sequence). CDR3 length: 12 amino acids. V gave up 5 bases and J gave up 6 bases; unmatched junction bases: 4. In nucleotides, the CDR3 is TGCAGTGCTCACAGGGGGGCCGATACGCAGTATTTT. The encoded protein is CSAHRGADTQYF.

The V call is TRBV12-3 or TRBV12-4, the J call TRBJ2-1, with 7 nucleotides matching TRBD2. With V trimmed by 3 bases and J by 1 base, 3 bases remained unmatched. The CDR3 is made up of 15 amino acids. The DNA of the CDR3 is TGTGCCAGCAGTTTCGGGGGAGGGTCCTACAATGAGCAGTTCTTC. It codes for CASSFGGGSYNEQFF.